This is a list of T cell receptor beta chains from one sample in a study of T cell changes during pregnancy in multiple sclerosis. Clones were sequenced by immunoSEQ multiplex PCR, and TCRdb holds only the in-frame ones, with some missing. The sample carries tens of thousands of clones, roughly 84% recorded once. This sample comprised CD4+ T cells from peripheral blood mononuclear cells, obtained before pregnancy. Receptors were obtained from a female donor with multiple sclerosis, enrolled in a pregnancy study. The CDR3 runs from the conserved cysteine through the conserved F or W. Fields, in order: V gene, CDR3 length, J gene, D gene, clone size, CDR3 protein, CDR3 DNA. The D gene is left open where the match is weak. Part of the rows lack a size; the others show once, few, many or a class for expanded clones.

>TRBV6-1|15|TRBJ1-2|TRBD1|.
CASSATRQGAGGYTF
TGTGCCAGCAGTGCGACTAGACAGGGGGCTGGAGGCTACACCTTC
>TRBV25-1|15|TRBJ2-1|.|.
CASSHQRSSYNEQFF
TGTGCCAGCAGTCATCAACGGAGCTCCTACAATGAGCAGTTCTTC
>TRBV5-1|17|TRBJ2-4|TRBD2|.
CASSPRAGGGSKNIQYF
TGCGCCAGCAGCCCTAGAGCGGGAGGGGGATCCAAAAACATTCAGTACTTC
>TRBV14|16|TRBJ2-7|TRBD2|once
CASSPLTSGKSYEQYF
TGTGCCAGCAGCCCCCTGACTAGCGGGAAGTCCTACGAGCAGTACTTC
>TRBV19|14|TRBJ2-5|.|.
CASSKNQGFETQYF
TGTGCCAGTAGTAAAAACCAGGGTTTCGAGACCCAGTACTTC
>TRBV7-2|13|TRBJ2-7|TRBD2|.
CASSLGREYEQYF
TGTGCCAGCAGCTTAGGGCGGGAGTACGAGCAGTACTTC
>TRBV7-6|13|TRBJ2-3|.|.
CASSLGLVNTQYF
TGTGCCAGCAGCTTAGGTCTAGTAAATACGCAGTATTTT
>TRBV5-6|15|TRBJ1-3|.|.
CASSLLGGSGNTIYF
TGTGCCAGCAGCTTGTTAGGGGGCTCTGGAAACACCATATATTTT
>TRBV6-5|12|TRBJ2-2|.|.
CASSRFTGELFF
TGTGCCAGCAGCAGATTCACCGGGGAGCTGTTTTTT
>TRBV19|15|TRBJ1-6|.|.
CASSIGPGADSPLHF
TGTGCCAGTAGTATAGGCCCCGGCGCGGATTCACCCCTCCACTTT
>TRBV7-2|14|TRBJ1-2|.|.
CASSSSQGMGGYTF
TGTGCCAGCAGCTCATCACAGGGAATGGGCGGCTACACCTTC
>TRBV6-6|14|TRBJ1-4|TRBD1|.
CASRGQGREQKLFF
TGTGCCAGCAGAGGACAGGGAAGGGAGCAAAAACTGTTTTTT
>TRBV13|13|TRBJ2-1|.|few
CASSPRAYNEQFF
TGTGCCAGCAGCCCTAGAGCGTACAATGAGCAGTTCTTC